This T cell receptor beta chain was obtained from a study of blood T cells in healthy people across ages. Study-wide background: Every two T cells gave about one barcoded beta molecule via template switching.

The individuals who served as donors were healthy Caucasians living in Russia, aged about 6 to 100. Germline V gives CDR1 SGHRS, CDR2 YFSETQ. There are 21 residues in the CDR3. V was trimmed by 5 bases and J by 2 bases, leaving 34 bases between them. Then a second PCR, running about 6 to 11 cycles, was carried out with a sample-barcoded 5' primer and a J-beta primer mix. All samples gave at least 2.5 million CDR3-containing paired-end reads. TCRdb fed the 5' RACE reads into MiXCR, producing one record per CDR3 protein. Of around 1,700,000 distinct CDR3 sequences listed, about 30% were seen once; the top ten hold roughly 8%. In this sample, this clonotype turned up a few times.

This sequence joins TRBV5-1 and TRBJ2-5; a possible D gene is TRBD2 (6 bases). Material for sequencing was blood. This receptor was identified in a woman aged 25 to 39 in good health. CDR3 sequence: CASRNWPTRQSGGTGQETQYF. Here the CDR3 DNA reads TGCGCCAGCAGGAATTGGCCAACGCGACAGAGTGGGGGGACCGGTCAAGAGACCCAGTACTTC.